This T cell receptor beta chain was found in a study of cytomegalovirus exposure and HLA in healthy donors. Looked up from germline, CDR1 is SGHDT and CDR2 is YYEEEE. The length of the CDR3 is 15 residues. V gave up 2 bases and J gave up 2 bases; unmatched junction bases: 4. The PCR had 60 Vbeta and 13 Jbeta primers. Profiled with immunoSEQ multiplex PCR; TCRdb holds only in-frame clones, not every one. The top ten hold more than 2% of the sample, which has about 110,000 clones, 76% seen once. The material sequenced was PBMCs. The TCR sequence derives from a man aged 18 to 30 in good health and CMV-seronegative. The V and J genes are TRBV5-6 and TRBJ1-2; 9 nucleotides agree with TRBD1. CDR3: CASSFPGQGNYGYTF. DNA for the CDR3: TGTGCCAGCAGCTTTCCGGGACAGGGCAACTATGGCTACACCTTC.